This TCR beta chain was observed in a study of CD8 T cells in ankylosing spondylitis (dated by TCRdb to 2016 to 2017). The study in broad terms: To find TCR variants linked to disease, the study profiled T cell receptor beta repertoires in ankylosing spondylitis patients and healthy donors. The full study cohort comprised roughly 24 ankylosing spondylitis patients and about 110 healthy donors. Peripheral blood was sampled, and synovial fluid was also collected from ankylosing spondylitis patients. What the work shows at the level of the full study, not this receptor alone: A CD8+ phenotype was shown by the disease-linked clones, which were found at relatively low frequencies in peripheral blood. Some of the motif variants had been reported before in the synovial fluid and blood of reactive arthritis patients, a finding that suggests common disease-initiation mechanisms. The disease-linked clones were reported as significantly enriched in matched synovial fluid samples from ankylosing spondylitis patients. A TCR beta motif of eight highly homologous amino acid variants appeared characteristic of blood from ankylosing spondylitis patients.

This clonotype was observed a handful of times. There is no known antigen for this receptor. No much larger clone is present one base from it, and per-base qualities are unavailable. Sequencer: Illumina HiSeq 2500. TCR beta libraries were prepared by quantitative 5'-RACE with molecular barcodes. As for how the authors treated the data: Disease-linked TCR variants were identified with a new computational method built on a probabilistic model of VDJ rearrangement. The public reads were reprocessed in TCRdb via fastp at Q25 and MiXCR, keeping in-frame beta chains. Each record represents a unique CDR3 protein, reported with the most common genes and DNA among its rows. TCRdb's processing, not the study's, gives the V and J calls here. The sample profile shows 100,000 or so distinct CDR3 sequences; approximately 8.9% of them were found once. The ten largest clonotypes hold 25% to 35% of the sample. Including the terminal cysteine and phenylalanine, the CDR3 comprises 12 residues. Left in the record is the CDR3 DNA by itself, 36 bases read in frame from the first base. V loses 11 bases of germline sequence and J loses 1 base, and the interval between the two ends is 12 bases. CDR1 ENHRY and CDR2 SYGVKD are derived from the germline V gene.

The chain is made from TRBV10-3 and TRBJ2-7; the D call could be TRBD1 or TRBD2, with each sharing 5 bases. The sample consisted of blood, either unsorted or a sorted T cell fraction (not recorded which). The clonotype originates from a male donor with ankylosing spondylitis. The DNA sequence is given as TGTGCCGTCTGGGACGGTTCCTACGAGCAGTACTTC. Its protein reads: CAVWDGSYEQYF.